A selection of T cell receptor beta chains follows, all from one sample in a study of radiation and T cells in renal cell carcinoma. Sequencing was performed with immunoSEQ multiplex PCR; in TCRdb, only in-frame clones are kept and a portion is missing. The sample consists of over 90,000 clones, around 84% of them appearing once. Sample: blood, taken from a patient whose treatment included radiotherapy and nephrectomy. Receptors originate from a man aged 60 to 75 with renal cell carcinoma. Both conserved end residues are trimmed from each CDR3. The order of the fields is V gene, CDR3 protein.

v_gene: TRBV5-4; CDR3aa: ASSSRGTVTEAF
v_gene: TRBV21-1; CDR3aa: ASAGPATNEKLF
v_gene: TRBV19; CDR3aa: AGRKGNTGELF
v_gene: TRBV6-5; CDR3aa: ASSYEGRHEQY
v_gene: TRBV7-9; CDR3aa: ASSMIVAATNEKLF
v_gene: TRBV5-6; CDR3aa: ASSLAPGATNEQF
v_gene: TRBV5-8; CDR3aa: ASSLGVQGTGLLT
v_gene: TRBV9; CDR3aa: ASSARGRDEQY
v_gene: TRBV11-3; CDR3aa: ASSRGGAGQSSYEQY
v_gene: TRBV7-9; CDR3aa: ASSLGPGVGYGYT
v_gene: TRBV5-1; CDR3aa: ASSLRVPPSIYGYT
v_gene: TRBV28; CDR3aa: ASSLVLTRSSYEQY
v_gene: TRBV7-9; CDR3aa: ASSLALSGYT
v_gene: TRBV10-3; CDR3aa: AISESPSGRADTQY
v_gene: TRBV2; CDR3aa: ASSEDLAGVYEQY
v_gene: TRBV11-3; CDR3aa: ASTSTGTSGSSEQF
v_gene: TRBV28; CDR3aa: ASSFLGGHSGNTIY
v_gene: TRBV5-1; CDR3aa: ASSVDSSGQPQH
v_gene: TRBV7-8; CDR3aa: ASSLTGGEQF
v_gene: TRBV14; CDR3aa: ASSQWKGASPYNEQF
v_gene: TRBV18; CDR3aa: ASSPPQSGSPPF
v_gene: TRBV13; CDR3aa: ASSFRAGDALDTQY
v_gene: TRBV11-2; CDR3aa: ASSLGQGGTRTSDYEQY
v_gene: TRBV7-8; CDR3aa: ASSQSGQVLNQPQH
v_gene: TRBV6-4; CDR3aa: ASSANLDHTEAF
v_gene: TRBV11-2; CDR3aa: ASSLGGSDTQY
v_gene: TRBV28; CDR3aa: ASREGLAGQTQY
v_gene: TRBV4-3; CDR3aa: ASSQEGAGGFAQY
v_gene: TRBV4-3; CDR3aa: ASSQDRLTTYNEQF
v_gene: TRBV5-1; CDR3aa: ASSLQGAAGLQETQY
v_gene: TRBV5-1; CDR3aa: ASSPIGTGYEEVTDTQY
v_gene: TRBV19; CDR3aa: ASSMQATGVSNQPQH
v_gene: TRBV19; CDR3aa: ASSIRPNYGYT
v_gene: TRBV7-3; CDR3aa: ASSVAGTNQETQY
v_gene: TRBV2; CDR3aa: ASRGGEFAGYT
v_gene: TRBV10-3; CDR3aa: AISGGTGLNYEQY
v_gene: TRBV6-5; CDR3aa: ASSLGWGRPKETQY
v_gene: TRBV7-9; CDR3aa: ASSPPWVASTDTQY
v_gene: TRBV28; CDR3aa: ASRNRGPESQPQH
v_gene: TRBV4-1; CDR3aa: ASSQVTGSYEQY
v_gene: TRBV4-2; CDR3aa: ASSQDHRTRPPPGELF
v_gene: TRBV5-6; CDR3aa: ASSLPTGSQH
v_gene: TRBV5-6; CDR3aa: ASSLTRAGWSTEAF